This TCR beta chain was documented in a study of blood T cell repertoires in COVID-19. CDR1 SGDLS and CDR2 YYNGEE come from the germline V gene. The CDR3 loop spans 16 amino acids. V lost 2 bases, J lost 2 bases, and 5 bases stayed unmatched. Those enrolled, adults aged roughly 18 to 90 years, came from about two dozen US areas. Cohort placement rested on clinical history that participants reported themselves. Symptom resolution, clearance, or two negative PCRs marked donors in Cohort 3 as recovered. The assay was immunoSEQ multiplex PCR, and TCRdb's table has in-frame clones only and misses some. Found here are about 230,000 clones, roughly 87% of them singletons; the top ten hold 11%.

The clonotype originates from a man aged 25 to 40 who had recovered from COVID-19. Sequencing input: PBMCs or T cells enriched from blood (not recorded which). This chain uses TRBV9 with TRBJ2-5; 11 bases line up with TRBD2. The CDR3 DNA reads as TGTGCCAGCAGCGTCGGCCTAGCGGGGGGACAAGAGACCCAGTACTTC. It is translated as CASSVGLAGGQETQYF.